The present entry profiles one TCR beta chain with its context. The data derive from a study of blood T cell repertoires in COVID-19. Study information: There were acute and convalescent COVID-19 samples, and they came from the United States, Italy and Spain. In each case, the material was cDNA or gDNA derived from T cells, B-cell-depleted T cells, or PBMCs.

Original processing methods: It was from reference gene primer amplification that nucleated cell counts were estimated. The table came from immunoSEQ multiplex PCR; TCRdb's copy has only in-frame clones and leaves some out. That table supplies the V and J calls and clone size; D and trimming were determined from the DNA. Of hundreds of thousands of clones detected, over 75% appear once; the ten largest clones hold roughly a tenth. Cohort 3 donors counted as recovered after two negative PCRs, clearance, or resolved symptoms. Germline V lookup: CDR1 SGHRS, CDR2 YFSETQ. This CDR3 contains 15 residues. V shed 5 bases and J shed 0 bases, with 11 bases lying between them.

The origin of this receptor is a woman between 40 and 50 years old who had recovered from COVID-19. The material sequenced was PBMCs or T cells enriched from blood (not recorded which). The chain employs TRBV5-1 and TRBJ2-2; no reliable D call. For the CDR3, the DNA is TGCGCCAGCAGTCTCGTTTCCTCGAACACCGGGGAGCTGTTTTTT. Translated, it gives CASSLVSSNTGELFF.